This T cell receptor beta chain was retrieved from a study of T cell responses to AZD1222 COVID-19 vaccine. For this clone: The antigen remains unidentified.

Generated by immunoSEQ multiplex PCR, the TCRdb table keeps only in-frame clones and is missing some. The repertoire holds some 130,000 clones, with 65% to 90% as singletons. Study results and limitations: Only after the peak T cell response were repertoires sampled. Seropositive AZD1222 recipients at baseline numbered only 5 or 6.

V gave up 1 base and J gave up 7 bases; unmatched junction bases: 7. This CDR3 contains 14 residues. The germline CDR1 and CDR2 sequences are LGHNA and YSLEER. The chain has TRBV4-3 and TRBJ2-7, with 7 bases identical to TRBD2. The sample here was peripheral blood, taken on day 0 of AZD1222 vaccination. The clonotype originates from an adult in good health. CDR3 coding DNA: TGCGCCAGCAGCCAAGTGGGAGGGGTTCGGGAGCAGTACTTC. It codes for CASSQVGGVREQYF.